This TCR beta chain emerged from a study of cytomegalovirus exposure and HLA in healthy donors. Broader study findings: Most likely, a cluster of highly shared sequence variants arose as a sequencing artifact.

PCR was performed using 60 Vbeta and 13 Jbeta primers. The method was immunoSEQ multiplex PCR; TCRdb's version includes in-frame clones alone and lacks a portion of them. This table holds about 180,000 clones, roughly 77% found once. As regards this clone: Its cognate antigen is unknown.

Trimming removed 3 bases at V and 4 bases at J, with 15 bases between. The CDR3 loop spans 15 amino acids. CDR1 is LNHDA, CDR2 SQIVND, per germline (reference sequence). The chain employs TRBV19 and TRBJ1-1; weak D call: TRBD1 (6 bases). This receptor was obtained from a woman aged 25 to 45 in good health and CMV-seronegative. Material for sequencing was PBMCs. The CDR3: CASSMGRGGRTEAFF. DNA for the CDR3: TGTGCCAGTAGTATGGGTCGCGGGGGCCGCACTGAAGCTTTCTTT.